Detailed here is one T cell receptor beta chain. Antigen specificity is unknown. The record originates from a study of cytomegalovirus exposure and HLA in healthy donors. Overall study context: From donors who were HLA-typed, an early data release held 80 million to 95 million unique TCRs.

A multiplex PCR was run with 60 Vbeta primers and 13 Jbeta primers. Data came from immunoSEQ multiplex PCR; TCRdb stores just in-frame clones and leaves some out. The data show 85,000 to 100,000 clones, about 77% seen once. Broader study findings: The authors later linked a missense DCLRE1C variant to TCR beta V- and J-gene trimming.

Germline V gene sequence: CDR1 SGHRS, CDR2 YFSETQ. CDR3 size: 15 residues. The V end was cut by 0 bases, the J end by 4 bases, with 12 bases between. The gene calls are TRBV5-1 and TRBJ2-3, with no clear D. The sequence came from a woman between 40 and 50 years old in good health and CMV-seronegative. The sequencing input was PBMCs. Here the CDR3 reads CASSLGSSTADTQYF. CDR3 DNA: TGCGCCAGCAGCTTGGGGTCCTCTACGGCAGATACGCAGTATTTT.